These 28 T cell receptor beta chains share one sample of origin, sequenced in a study of blood T cell repertoires in COVID-19. Sequencing was performed with immunoSEQ multiplex PCR; in TCRdb, only in-frame clones are kept and a portion is missing. The table includes approximately 500,000 clones, 70% to 90% detected once. The material sequenced was peripheral blood. These receptors originate from a human donor in a cohort sampled during active COVID-19.

This chain uses TRBV18 with TRBJ2-6; D is unclear. Trimming cost V 2 bases and J 2 bases, with 22 bases left between them. Germline V gives CDR1 KGHSH, CDR2 LQKENI. CDR3 length equals 20 residues. The CDR3 DNA reads TGTGCCAGCTCACCATGGTCTATTGTCTTGAGGTACCCTGGGGCCAACGTCCTGACTTTC. Amino acids: CASSPWSIVLRYPGANVLTF.

The V gene is TRBV7-2, the J gene TRBJ2-7; no reliable D call. V shed 5 bases and J shed 6 bases, with 11 bases lying between them. Germline V gene lookup returns CDR1 SGHTA and CDR2 FQGNSA. The length of the CDR3 is 12 residues. CDR3 nucleotide sequence: TGTGCCAGCAGCCCTAGTCGGGTCGAGCAGTACTTC. Amino acids: CASSPSRVEQYF.

This clone was recorded a few times. This chain uses TRBV29-1 with TRBJ1-2; TRBD1 matches at 7 bases. The V gene end was trimmed by 1 base and the J gene end by 8 bases; junction bases not matched to a gene: 19. This CDR3 has 17 residues. Per germline, CDR1 SQVTM and CDR2 ANQGSEA. The CDR3 DNA reads TGCAGCGTTGAAGGAATAAAACAGGGGCCCCTTAGAGACGGCTACACCTTC. Translated, it gives CSVEGIKQGPLRDGYTF. Complete variable domain (other parts from reference TRBV29-1 and TRBJ1-2): SAVISQKPSRDICQRGTSLTIQCQVDSQVTMMFWYRQQPGQSLTLIATANQGSEATYESGFVIDKFPISRPNLTFSTLTVSNMSPEDSSIYLCSVEGIKQGPLRDGYTFGSGTRLTVV.

The rearrangement links TRBV6-6 to TRBJ2-5, with 7 bases identical to TRBD2. CDR1 is MNHNY, CDR2 SVGAGI, per germline (reference sequence). Losses at the gene ends were 6 bases for V and 9 bases for J; bases not matched to a gene: 16. The CDR3 is 15 residues long. The CDR3 nucleotides read TGTGCCAGCAGCTCGGCGGGGCGGGAGCCCGTGGCCCAGTACTTC. It specifies CASSSAGREPVAQYF.

This clone was seen once. CDR3 loop: CASRQGDWNTEAFF. Here the CDR3 DNA reads TGCGCCAGTCGACAGGGGGACTGGAACACTGAAGCTTTCTTT. This chain joins TRBV5-1 and TRBJ1-1; 9 positions agree with TRBD1. J lost 1 base, V lost 8 bases, and 6 bases had no gene match. The germline gives CDR1 SGHRS, CDR2 YFSETQ. The CDR3 sequence is 14 residues long.

The CDR3 is CASSSTGTTQETQYF. Written as DNA, the CDR3 is TGTGCCAGCAGCTCGACGGGGACTACTCAAGAGACCCAGTACTTC. V gene TRBV7-6 combines with J gene TRBJ2-5; 7 nucleotides line up with TRBD2. The CDR3 length is 15 residues. V shed 4 bases, J shed 2 bases, and the junction held 7 bases outside the gene matches. Germline CDR1 SGHVS, CDR2 FNYEAQ.

This chain uses TRBV6-2 or TRBV6-3 with TRBJ1-5, with D perhaps matching TRBD1 (6 bases). Germline V CDR1 and CDR2: MNHEY, SVGEGT. V gave up 5 bases and J gave up 2 bases, with 19 bases separating them. This CDR3 contains 17 residues. The CDR3 spells CASSHRRRGGGNQPQHF. The CDR3 DNA follows: TGTGCCAGCAGTCACCGGAGGAGGGGGGGTGGCAATCAGCCCCAGCATTTT.

The chain links TRBV29-1 to TRBJ2-3; TRBD2 aligns across 12 bases. Per germline, CDR1 SQVTM and CDR2 ANQGSEA. This CDR3 has 16 residues. With 4 bases clipped from V and 4 bases from J, the junction kept 9 bases outside the gene matches. CDR3 coding DNA: TGCAGCGTTGGAGCTAGCGGGAGGGAGGGGGCAGATACGCAGTATTTT. Protein sequence: CSVGASGREGADTQYF.

CDR3 loop: CASSVVVSSETQYF. CDR3 nucleotide sequence: TGTGCCAGCAGCGTAGTAGTGAGCTCAGAGACCCAGTACTTC. The chain is built from TRBV9 and TRBJ2-5; D remains unclear. With 0 bases removed from V and 4 bases from J, the gap between germline ends came to 10 bases. The CDR3 contains 14 residues. Per germline, CDR1 SGDLS and CDR2 YYNGEE.

The chain employs TRBV5-4 and TRBJ2-7; 10 bases are shared with TRBD1. Germline V gives CDR1 SGHNT, CDR2 YYREEE (reference sequence). The CDR3 extends over 15 amino acids. The V segment lost 3 bases and the J segment 5 bases; nucleotides outside the gene matches: 8. The CDR3 region is CASSSEGTGDDEQYF. The CDR3, as DNA: TGTGCCAGCAGCTCCGAAGGGACAGGGGATGACGAGCAGTACTTC.

This clone was recorded once. This chain uses TRBV6-1 with TRBJ1-5, with 10 bases fitting TRBD1. There are 16 residues in the CDR3. In germline, CDR1 is MNHNS, CDR2 SASEGT. The V and J ends lost 3 bases and 6 bases, in that order; junction bases with no gene match: 8. CDR3 region: CASSEMGTGVGQPQHF. CDR3 bases: TGTGCCAGCAGTGAGATGGGGACAGGGGTCGGTCAGCCCCAGCATTTT.

The table lists this clone with a count of one. The chain carries TRBV12-3 or TRBV12-4 and TRBJ2-7; TRBD1 matches at 8 bases. The CDR3 contains 13 residues. V lost 4 bases to trimming and J lost 4 bases; unmatched junction nucleotides: 3. CDR3 amino acids: CASSSRQGYEQYF. The CDR3, as DNA: TGTGCCAGCAGTTCGAGACAGGGGTACGAGCAGTACTTC.

Points on this clone: Germline and junction disagree at one end, which may indicate a read error. The chain combines TRBV28 with TRBJ2-7; D ambiguous. Germline V gene sequence: CDR1 MDHEN, CDR2 SYDVKM. The CDR3 runs to 12 residues. CDR3 nucleotides: TGTGCCAGCAGTTTACAGGTTTACGGGCAGTACTTC. Its translation: CASSLQVYGQYF. The variable domain in full, completed from reference TRBV28 and TRBJ2-7, reads DVKVTQSSRYLVKRTGEKVFLECVQDMDHENMFWYRQDPGLGLRLIYFSYDVKMKEKGDIPEGYSVSREKKERFSLILESASTNQTSMYLCASSLQVYGQYFGPGTRLTVT.

The rearrangement uses TRBV10-2 and TRBJ2-1, with 9 bases lining up with TRBD2. Trimming cost V 3 bases and J 7 bases; bases outside gene matches: 10. CDR1 WSHSY and CDR2 SAAADI come from the germline V gene. This CDR3 has 16 amino acids. For the CDR3, the DNA is TGCGCCAGCAGTGAAGTTGGGGATAGCGGGAGTAATGAGCAGTTCTTC. This codes for CASSEVGDSGSNEQFF.

This clone appeared a few times. The chain uses TRBV30 and TRBJ1-5; a possible D gene is TRBD1 (5 bases). CDR1 and CDR2 from the germline V gene are GTSNPN and SVGIG (reference sequence). This CDR3 comprises 13 residues. V shed 5 bases and J shed 2 bases, with 10 bases lying between them. CDR3 bases: TGTGCCTGGGGGGAGACAGGCAATCAGCCCCAGCATTTT. Its protein product is CAWGETGNQPQHF.

The chain is built from TRBV6-2 or TRBV6-3 and TRBJ2-3, with 8 bases that match TRBD2. V was clipped by 4 bases and J by 1 base; unmatched bases: 10. Germline-derived CDR1 and CDR2 are MNHEY and SVGEGT. The CDR3 runs 17 residues. This chain's CDR3 is CASSSPIGSGGTDTQYF. CDR3 DNA sequence: TGTGCCAGCAGTTCCCCAATAGGTAGCGGGGGCACAGATACGCAGTATTTT.

This CDR3 reads CASSIGGLAKNIQYF. In nucleotides, the CDR3 is TGTGCCAGTAGTATCGGGGGACTAGCCAAAAACATTCAGTACTTC. V is TRBV19 and J is TRBJ2-4; TRBD2 might be the D (6 bases). Germline V CDR1 and CDR2: LNHDA, SQIVND (reference sequence). Trimming pared 3 bases from V and 0 bases from J, leaving 9 bases between. CDR3 length: 15 residues.

V and J are TRBV27 and TRBJ2-2; TRBD1 is a possible D gene (6 bases). Trimming pared 6 bases from V and 1 base from J, leaving 12 bases between. The CDR3 length is 15 residues. Germline V CDR1 and CDR2: MNHEY, SMNVEV (reference sequence). The CDR3 nucleotides are TGTGCCAGCAGACAGGGCCAAAGGAACACCGGGGAGCTGTTTTTT. Its translation: CASRQGQRNTGELFF.

V gene TRBV6-5 combines with J gene TRBJ1-2; D perhaps matches TRBD1 (5 bases). CDR1 and CDR2 (germline): MNHEY, SVGAGI. This CDR3 spans 13 amino acids. The ends were cut back, 6 bases at V and 13 bases at J, with 21 bases in the middle. Here the CDR3 DNA reads TGTGCCAGCAGGGGTGCGGGGGTTTCTTCCGGCACCTTC. Translation gives CASRGAGVSSGTF.

The chain joins TRBV2 to TRBJ2-5; weak D call: TRBD1 (6 bases). Per germline, CDR1 SNHLY and CDR2 FYNNEI. The CDR3 is made up of 14 amino acids. Trimming took off 7 bases at V and 4 bases at J, with 16 bases between the two ends. CDR3 loop: CASTDGGAGETQYF. CDR3 in DNA: TGTGCCAGCACCGATGGGGGCGCAGGAGAGACCCAGTACTTC.

The chain links TRBV7-2 to TRBJ2-7; D possibly corresponds to TRBD1 (5 bases). This CDR3 spans 15 amino acids. Germline loops: CDR1 SGHTA, CDR2 FQGNSA. The V gene lost 5 bases and the J gene lost 7 bases, with 21 bases spanning the gap. The CDR3 DNA reads as TGTGCCAGCAGCCCTAGGCCAAGGGGCGCGGAAGAGCAGTACTTC. Amino acid sequence: CASSPRPRGAEEQYF.

The V call is TRBV23-1, the J call TRBJ2-1; 10 nucleotides match TRBD2. TRBV23-1 is given ORF status, its function remaining uncertain. This CDR3 has 14 amino acids. J was trimmed by 9 bases and V by 8 bases; bases with no gene match: 10. CDR3 in DNA: TGCGCCAGCGTAACCGAAATAGCGGGAGGTGAGCAGTTCTTC. The encoded protein is CASVTEIAGGEQFF.

This clone was recorded only once. The V gene is TRBV29-1, the J gene TRBJ2-6; TRBD1 aligns across 9 bases. CDR3 size: 16 residues. CDR1 is SQVTM, CDR2 ANQGSEA, per germline. V shed 7 bases, J shed 2 bases, and the junction held 9 bases outside the gene matches. For the CDR3, the DNA is TGCAGCGCTGTGTCCGGGACAGGGACTGGGGCCAACGTCCTGACTTTC. Amino acid sequence: CSAVSGTGTGANVLTF.

The chain recombines TRBV7-3 with TRBJ2-6; D may be TRBD1 (5 bases). This CDR3 region has 16 residues. The V and J ends lost 0 bases and 1 base respectively, with 7 bases between them. Germline V gene lookup returns CDR1 SGHTA and CDR2 FQGTGA. As DNA, the CDR3 is TGTGCCAGCAGCTTAACAGGGGTATCTGGGGCCAACGTCCTGACTTTC. Amino acids: CASSLTGVSGANVLTF.

This chain joins TRBV9 and TRBJ1-2; 8 nucleotides agree with TRBD1. Germline V gene sequence: CDR1 SGDLS, CDR2 YYNGEE. The V gene end was trimmed by 1 base and the J gene end by 4 bases; junction bases not matched to a gene: 9. This CDR3 is 16 amino acids long. CDR3 in amino acids: CASSVSPDRVAYGYTF. The CDR3 nucleotides are TGTGCCAGCAGCGTATCACCGGACAGGGTGGCCTATGGCTACACCTTC. Together with reference TRBV9 and TRBJ1-2, the CDR3 gives the full variable domain: DSGVTQTPKHLITATGQRVTLRCSPRSGDLSVYWYQQSLDQGLQFLIQYYNGEERAKGNILERFSAQQFPDLHSELNLSSLELGDSALYFCASSVSPDRVAYGYTFGSGTRLTVV.

The chain combines TRBV19 with TRBJ2-7; D may be TRBD1 (6 bases). With 8 bases removed from V and 5 bases from J, the gap between germline ends came to 22 bases. CDR3 length: 15 amino acids. Germline CDR1 and CDR2: LNHDA and SQIVND (reference sequence). Written as DNA, the CDR3 is TGTGCCAGTGGCAACTCAGGGGCCCCAAGACACGAGCAGTACTTC. Encoded protein: CASGNSGAPRHEQYF. Full variable domain (outside the CDR3, taken from reference TRBV19 and TRBJ2-7): DGGITQSPKYLFRKEGQNVTLSCEQNLNHDAMYWYRQDPGQGLRLIYYSQIVNDFQKGDIAEGYSVSREKKESFPLTVTSAQKNPTAFYLCASGNSGAPRHEQYFGPGTRLTVT.

The J gene is TRBJ1-1, the V gene TRBV12-3 or TRBV12-4; D unclear. CDR3 size: 13 residues. Trimming removed 3 bases from V and 0 bases from J, with 5 bases in between. The CDR3 DNA sequence: TGTGCCAGCAGTTTCGAGGTGAACACTGAAGCTTTCTTT. Its translation: CASSFEVNTEAFF.

The chain recombines TRBV27 with TRBJ1-1; D perhaps matches TRBD1 (5 bases). This CDR3 contains 13 residues. Trimming stripped 3 bases from V and 3 bases from J, with 8 bases between. Per the germline V gene, CDR1 is MNHEY and CDR2 is SMNVEV (reference sequence). The CDR3 loop reads CASSFGGHTEAFF. DNA of the CDR3: TGTGCCAGCAGTTTCGGGGGTCACACTGAAGCTTTCTTT.